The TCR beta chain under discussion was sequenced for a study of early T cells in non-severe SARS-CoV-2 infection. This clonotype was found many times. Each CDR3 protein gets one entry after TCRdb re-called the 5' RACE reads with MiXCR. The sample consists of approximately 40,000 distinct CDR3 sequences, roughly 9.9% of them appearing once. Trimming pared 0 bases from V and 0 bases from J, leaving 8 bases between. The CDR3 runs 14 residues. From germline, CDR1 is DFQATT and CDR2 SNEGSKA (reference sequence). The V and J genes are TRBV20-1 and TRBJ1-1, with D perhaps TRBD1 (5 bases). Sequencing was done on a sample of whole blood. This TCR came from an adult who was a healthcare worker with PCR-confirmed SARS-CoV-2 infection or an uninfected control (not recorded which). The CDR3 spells CSARDYRLNTEAFF. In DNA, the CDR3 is TGCAGTGCTAGAGATTACAGGTTGAACACTGAAGCTTTCTTT.